One and the same sample provided the 5 T cell receptor beta chains below, sequenced in a study of regulatory T cells in long-lasting Graves disease (dated by TCRdb to the early 2020s). In light of the paper, this sample's time point label describes: newly diagnosed GD, antithyroid drugs for less than 3 months. RNA was extracted from PBMCs in TRIzol for both TCR sequencing and RNA sequencing. The library was built by means of multiplex PCR. Sequenced on an Illumina HiSeq 4000. CDR3 regions were amplified by Arm-PCR with iRepertoire HTBI primers to construct TCR beta libraries. Using fastp at Q25 and MiXCR, TCRdb reprocessed the public reads and kept productive beta chains. Rows with one shared CDR3 protein collapse into an entry with the most common genes and DNA. This sample has about 610,000 distinct CDR3 sequences in its table, and around 15% of those were observed once. The ten largest make up about 12% of the sample.

The sample also formed part of further work on T cells in Graves' hyperthyroidism and ophthalmopathy.

The source was peripheral blood mononuclear cells (PBMCs), collected at new diagnosis, from a patient treated with antithyroid drugs. The source is a man aged 18 to 30 with Graves disease. Donor details come from another sample of the same person, matched by shared clones.

This clonotype was recorded many times. This chain links TRBV12-3 or TRBV12-4 with TRBJ2-4; TRBD1 agrees at 8 bases. The CDR3 runs 15 residues. Germline trimming cut 6 bases from V and 2 bases from J; bases unmatched to any gene: 6. The CDR3 nucleotides are TGTGCCAGCAGACAGACAGGGGTAACCAAAAACATTCAGTACTTC. Its protein product is CASRQTGVTKNIQYF.

This clonotype was picked up many times. The chain is built from TRBV11-3 and TRBJ2-1; D not certain. The CDR3 has 14 residues. CDR1 and CDR2 (germline): SGHNT, YENEEA. The CDR3 DNA follows: TGTACCCACCGGCCGCGGCCGATGTACAATGAGCAGTTCTTC. Amino acid sequence: CTHRPRPMYNEQFF.

Note on this clonotype: Being one base from a much bigger clone, this may be a read error. The chain carries TRBV7-8 and TRBJ2-5, with 8 nucleotides matching TRBD1. The CDR3 extends over 12 amino acids. V was pared by 8 bases and J by 3 bases, with 2 bases of the junction left unmatched. Germline values: CDR1 SGHVS, CDR2 FQNEAQ. This chain's CDR3 is CASRGQEETQYF. In DNA, the CDR3 is TGTGCCAGCCGGGGACAGGAAGAGACCCAGTACTTC.

This clonotype showed up many times. The CDR3 loop reads CASSLTGTNSEQYF. For the CDR3, the DNA is TGTGCCAGCAGTTTGACAGGGACTAACTCCGAGCAGTACTTC. This rearrangement joins TRBV28 to TRBJ2-7; D is perhaps TRBD1 or TRBD2 (7 bases each). The V and J ends lost 3 bases and 6 bases respectively, with 15 bases between them. The CDR3 contains 14 residues. From germline, CDR1 is MDHEN and CDR2 SYDVKM.

This clonotype was found a few times. The V and J genes are TRBV19 and TRBJ2-7, with TRBD1 matching 8 bases. With V trimmed by 5 bases and J by 7 bases, 16 bases remained unmatched. This CDR3 has 16 amino acids. Germline V gene lookup returns CDR1 LNHDA and CDR2 SQIVND (reference sequence). In nucleotides, the CDR3 is TGTGCCAGTAGTCCCGGACAGGGATTGGGACCGGGAGAGCAGTACTTC. Amino acids: CASSPGQGLGPGEQYF.